This TCR beta chain comes out of a study of spatial heterogeneity in lung cancer. For the study at large: The mean occurrence of each unique TCR and UMI combination in raw reads exceeded 9.5.

TCRdb re-called the 5' RACE reads with MiXCR, one entry per CDR3 protein. Of 2,300 or so distinct CDR3 sequences listed, more than 15% were seen once; the top ten hold around 9.5%. Broader study findings: For expanded intratumoral alpha and beta TCRs, counts tracked tumor mutation counts. Quantities of ubiquitous and regional expanded TCRs paralleled ubiquitous and regional nonsynonymous mutations, respectively.

The junction had 5 bases not matched to a gene; V was cut back by 5 bases and J by 4 bases. In germline, CDR1 is SGHTA, CDR2 FQGNSA. The CDR3 extends over 14 amino acids. Time point specified: sample taken at primary tumor resection. Unsorted samples of tumor, nontumor lung or frozen PBMC had their whole RNA sequenced. This clonotype is large by share. Antigen: not known. This clonotype was sampled from a male donor with early-stage non-small cell lung cancer. The chain employs TRBV7-2 and TRBJ2-1, with TRBD1 matching over 7 bases. This specimen was lung tumor tissue, taken at surgery. CDR3 region: CASSLGQVYNEQFF. The CDR3 DNA follows: TGTGCCAGCAGCCTCGGACAGGTTTACAATGAGCAGTTCTTC.